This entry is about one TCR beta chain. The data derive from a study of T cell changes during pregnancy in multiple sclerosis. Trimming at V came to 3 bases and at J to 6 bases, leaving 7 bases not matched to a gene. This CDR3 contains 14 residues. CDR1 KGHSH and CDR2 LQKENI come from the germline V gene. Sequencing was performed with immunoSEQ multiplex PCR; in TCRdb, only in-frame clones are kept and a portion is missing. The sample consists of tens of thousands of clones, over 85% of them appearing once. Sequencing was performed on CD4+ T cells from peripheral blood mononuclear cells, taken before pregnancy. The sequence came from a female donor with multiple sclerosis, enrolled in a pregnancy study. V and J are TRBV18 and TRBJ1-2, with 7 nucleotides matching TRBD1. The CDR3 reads CASSPRQGKNGYTF. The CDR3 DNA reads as TGTGCCAGCTCACCGCGACAGGGAAAGAATGGCTACACCTTC.